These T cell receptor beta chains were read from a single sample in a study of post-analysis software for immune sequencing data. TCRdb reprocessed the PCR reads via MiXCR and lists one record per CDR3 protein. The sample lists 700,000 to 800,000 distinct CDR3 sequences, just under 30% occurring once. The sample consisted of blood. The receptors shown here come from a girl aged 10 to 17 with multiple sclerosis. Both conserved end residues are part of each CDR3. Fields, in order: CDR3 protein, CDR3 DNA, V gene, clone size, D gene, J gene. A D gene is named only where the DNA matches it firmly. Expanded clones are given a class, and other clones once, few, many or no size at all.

CDR3aa: CATKDRGWTDTQYF
CDR3nt: TGTGCCACAAAAGACAGGGGGTGGACAGATACGCAGTATTTT
v_gene: TRBV10-3
abundance: .
d_gene: TRBD1
j_gene: TRBJ2-3

CDR3aa: CATTEGLAVYNEQFF
CDR3nt: TGTGCCACCACGGAGGGACTAGCGGTATACAATGAGCAGTTCTTC
v_gene: TRBV7-9
abundance: .
d_gene: TRBD2
j_gene: TRBJ2-1

CDR3aa: CASSPGRTSAVFF
CDR3nt: TGTGCCAGCAGTCCCGGACGGACTTCTGCGGTGTTTTTT
v_gene: TRBV6-5
abundance: .
d_gene: .
j_gene: TRBJ1-4

CDR3aa: CSAGVQGGGYTF
CDR3nt: TGCAGTGCTGGAGTACAGGGTGGAGGCTACACCTTC
v_gene: TRBV20-1
abundance: .
d_gene: .
j_gene: TRBJ1-2

CDR3aa: CASGFGDSPGEAFF
CDR3nt: TGTGCTAGTGGTTTCGGAGACAGCCCCGGTGAAGCTTTCTTT
v_gene: TRBV12-5
abundance: few
d_gene: .
j_gene: TRBJ1-1

CDR3aa: CASSLEAGGPDEQFF
CDR3nt: TGTGCCAGCAGCTTAGAAGCGGGGGGGCCCGATGAGCAGTTCTTC
v_gene: TRBV7-2
abundance: .
d_gene: TRBD2
j_gene: TRBJ2-1

CDR3aa: CASKETGAYNSPLHF
CDR3nt: TGTGCCAGCAAAGAGACAGGGGCCTATAATTCACCCCTCCACTTT
v_gene: TRBV7-2
abundance: .
d_gene: TRBD1
j_gene: TRBJ1-6

CDR3aa: CASSFGVDRGGRAGELFF
CDR3nt: TGTGCCAGCAGCTTCGGTGTCGACAGGGGAGGAAGGGCCGGGGAGCTGTTTTTT
v_gene: TRBV7-9
abundance: few
d_gene: TRBD1
j_gene: TRBJ2-2

CDR3aa: CASSAGLAGGLQGTQYF
CDR3nt: TGCGCCAGCAGCGCCGGACTAGCGGGGGGTTTACAAGGGACCCAGTACTTC
v_gene: TRBV5-1
abundance: .
d_gene: TRBD2
j_gene: TRBJ2-5

CDR3aa: CSARGLPGTWGEQYF
CDR3nt: TGCAGTGCTAGAGGTCTCCCTGGGACCTGGGGGGAGCAGTACTTC
v_gene: TRBV20-1
abundance: .
d_gene: .
j_gene: TRBJ2-4

CDR3aa: CSARTGVYNEQFF
CDR3nt: TGCAGTGCTAGGACAGGGGTTTACAATGAGCAGTTCTTC
v_gene: TRBV20-1
abundance: .
d_gene: TRBD1
j_gene: TRBJ2-1

CDR3aa: CASSPPGGDQETQYF
CDR3nt: TGTGCCAGCAGCCCGCCGGGGGGGGATCAAGAGACCCAGTACTTC
v_gene: TRBV7-9
abundance: few
d_gene: TRBD2
j_gene: TRBJ2-5

CDR3aa: CSARAHPGISGELFF
CDR3nt: TGCAGTGCTAGGGCTCACCCTGGGATTAGCGGGGAGCTGTTTTTT
v_gene: TRBV20-1
abundance: few
d_gene: .
j_gene: TRBJ2-2

CDR3aa: CSASTGTGLNTGELFF
CDR3nt: TGCAGTGCTAGTACCGGGACAGGGCTTAACACCGGGGAGCTGTTTTTT
v_gene: TRBV20-1
abundance: once
d_gene: TRBD1
j_gene: TRBJ2-2

CDR3aa: CAGSGRQEGYTEAFF
CDR3nt: TGCGCCGGCAGCGGGAGACAGGAAGGGTACACTGAAGCTTTCTTT
v_gene: TRBV5-1
abundance: .
d_gene: .
j_gene: TRBJ1-1

CDR3aa: CAISESLGIVRYSTDTQYF
CDR3nt: TGTGCCATCAGTGAGTCGTTAGGTATTGTCAGATACTCCACAGATACGCAGTATTTT
v_gene: TRBV10-3
abundance: few
d_gene: .
j_gene: TRBJ2-3

CDR3aa: CASSQVSASEAFF
CDR3nt: TGTGCCAGCAGCCAAGTCTCGGCGTCTGAAGCTTTCTTT
v_gene: TRBV3-1
abundance: .
d_gene: .
j_gene: TRBJ1-1

CDR3aa: CASSYDPAPGGRNSPPHF
CDR3nt: TGTGCCAGCAGTTACGACCCAGCCCCGGGGGGCAGAAATTCACCCCCCCACTTT
v_gene: TRBV6-5
abundance: .
d_gene: .
j_gene: TRBJ1-6

CDR3aa: CASSQDLPYESGPSYEQYF
CDR3nt: TGCGCCAGCAGCCAAGATTTGCCCTATGAGAGCGGCCCCTCCTACGAGCAGTACTTC
v_gene: TRBV4-3
abundance: few
d_gene: .
j_gene: TRBJ2-7

CDR3aa: CASTYTMSGSYEQYF
CDR3nt: TGTGCCAGCACCTACACCATGTCTGGCTCCTACGAGCAGTACTTC
v_gene: TRBV6-5
abundance: once
d_gene: .
j_gene: TRBJ2-7

CDR3aa: CASSLGRVFRGDTQYF
CDR3nt: TGTGCCAGCAGCTTAGGTCGGGTCTTCCGGGGGGATACGCAGTATTTT
v_gene: TRBV7-2
abundance: few
d_gene: .
j_gene: TRBJ2-3

CDR3aa: CASSPGPANGYTF
CDR3nt: TGTGCCAGCAGCCCCGGTCCGGCGAATGGCTACACCTTC
v_gene: TRBV7-9
abundance: .
d_gene: .
j_gene: TRBJ1-2

CDR3aa: CASSLGGLAVYEQYF
CDR3nt: TGTGCCAGCAGCTTGGGCGGACTAGCAGTCTACGAGCAGTACTTC
v_gene: TRBV11-2
abundance: few
d_gene: TRBD2
j_gene: TRBJ2-7

CDR3aa: CASSWGQYNSPLHF
CDR3nt: TGCGCCAGCAGCTGGGGACAGTATAATTCACCCCTCCACTTT
v_gene: TRBV4-3
abundance: .
d_gene: TRBD1
j_gene: TRBJ1-6

CDR3aa: CSARGPTINYEQYF
CDR3nt: TGCAGTGCTAGAGGACCGACCATTAACTACGAGCAGTACTTC
v_gene: TRBV20-1
abundance: few
d_gene: .
j_gene: TRBJ2-7

CDR3aa: CASSLQVEQFF
CDR3nt: TGTGCCAGCAGTCTACAGGTTGAGCAGTTCTTC
v_gene: TRBV28
abundance: few
d_gene: .
j_gene: TRBJ2-1

CDR3aa: CASSVEVRRGLNQPQHF
CDR3nt: TGTGCCAGCAGCGTAGAGGTTCGGAGGGGCCTCAATCAGCCCCAGCATTTT
v_gene: TRBV9
abundance: few
d_gene: .
j_gene: TRBJ1-5

CDR3aa: CASSSNEGPYGYTF
CDR3nt: TGTGCCAGCAGCTCAAACGAGGGGCCGTATGGCTACACCTTC
v_gene: TRBV7-9
abundance: .
d_gene: .
j_gene: TRBJ1-2

CDR3aa: CASSQVPPEGNQPQHF
CDR3nt: TGCGCCAGCAGCCAAGTCCCGCCCGAGGGCAATCAGCCCCAGCATTTT
v_gene: TRBV4-1
abundance: .
d_gene: .
j_gene: TRBJ1-5

CDR3aa: CASTTNVGAYEQYF
CDR3nt: TGTGCCAGCACCACAAACGTCGGAGCCTACGAGCAGTACTTC
v_gene: TRBV12-3/TRBV12-4
abundance: .
d_gene: .
j_gene: TRBJ2-7

CDR3aa: CASSQPLPGSGGTDTQYF
CDR3nt: TGCGCCAGCAGCCAACCCTTACCTGGTAGCGGGGGCACAGATACGCAGTATTTT
v_gene: TRBV4-1
abundance: .
d_gene: TRBD2
j_gene: TRBJ2-3

CDR3aa: CSAVGTDEKLFF
CDR3nt: TGCAGCGCCGTTGGGACAGATGAAAAACTGTTTTTT
v_gene: TRBV29-1
abundance: .
d_gene: TRBD1
j_gene: TRBJ1-4

CDR3aa: CASSLGHPGGETQYF
CDR3nt: TGCGCCAGCAGCCTAGGACACCCCGGAGGGGAGACCCAGTACTTC
v_gene: TRBV4-1
abundance: .
d_gene: .
j_gene: TRBJ2-5

CDR3aa: CASSLLAGITGNTIYF
CDR3nt: TGTGCCAGCAGCTTATTGGCGGGGATCACTGGAAACACCATATATTTT
v_gene: TRBV7-2
abundance: .
d_gene: .
j_gene: TRBJ1-3

CDR3aa: CASSGQGNEQFF
CDR3nt: TGTGCCAGCAGCGGACAGGGTAATGAGCAGTTCTTC
v_gene: TRBV2
abundance: many
d_gene: TRBD1
j_gene: TRBJ2-1

CDR3aa: CASSSLEGGTEAFF
CDR3nt: TGCGCCAGCAGCTCTCTGGAGGGGGGCACTGAAGCTTTCTTT
v_gene: TRBV5-1
abundance: few
d_gene: .
j_gene: TRBJ1-1

CDR3aa: CASSYSIDAGGATTEAFF
CDR3nt: TGTGCCAGCAGTTACTCTATCGACGCGGGGGGCGCGACCACTGAAGCTTTCTTT
v_gene: TRBV6-5
abundance: few
d_gene: .
j_gene: TRBJ1-1

CDR3aa: CASSLPRLAAATGELFF
CDR3nt: TGTGCCAGCAGCTTGCCCCGACTAGCGGCCGCCACCGGGGAGCTGTTTTTT
v_gene: TRBV5-6
abundance: .
d_gene: TRBD2
j_gene: TRBJ2-2

CDR3aa: CAITGGRTDTQYF
CDR3nt: TGTGCCATAACAGGGGGACGCACAGATACGCAGTATTTT
v_gene: TRBV10-3
abundance: few
d_gene: TRBD1
j_gene: TRBJ2-3

CDR3aa: CATSSAGWGAGEETQYF
CDR3nt: TGTGCCACCAGCAGTGCCGGTTGGGGAGCGGGAGAAGAGACCCAGTACTTC
v_gene: TRBV15
abundance: .
d_gene: TRBD2
j_gene: TRBJ2-5

CDR3aa: CASSFPETNIQYF
CDR3nt: TGTGCCAGCAGCTTTCCAGAGACAAACATTCAGTACTTC
v_gene: TRBV5-6
abundance: once
d_gene: .
j_gene: TRBJ2-4

CDR3aa: CSARRSGSENEQFF
CDR3nt: TGCAGTGCTAGGCGTAGCGGGAGTGAAAATGAGCAGTTCTTC
v_gene: TRBV20-1
abundance: few
d_gene: TRBD2
j_gene: TRBJ2-1

CDR3aa: CASSRGAGNGENIQYF
CDR3nt: TGCGCCAGCAGCCGGGGGGCCGGCAATGGGGAAAACATTCAGTACTTC
v_gene: TRBV5-1
abundance: few
d_gene: .
j_gene: TRBJ2-4

CDR3aa: CASSQDRGTRIYEQYF
CDR3nt: TGCGCCAGCAGCCAAGATCGGGGGACTCGGATCTACGAGCAGTACTTC
v_gene: TRBV4-3
abundance: .
d_gene: .
j_gene: TRBJ2-7

CDR3aa: CASSSKYEQYF
CDR3nt: TGTGCCAGCAGCTCAAAATACGAGCAGTACTTC
v_gene: TRBV11-2
abundance: many
d_gene: .
j_gene: TRBJ2-7

CDR3aa: CASSLDQSNSPLHF
CDR3nt: TGTGCCAGCAGCTTAGACCAGAGTAATTCACCCCTCCACTTT
v_gene: TRBV7-2
abundance: .
d_gene: .
j_gene: TRBJ1-6

CDR3aa: CASSGLAGSYNEQFF
CDR3nt: TGTGCCAGCAGCGGGCTAGCGGGCTCCTACAATGAGCAGTTCTTC
v_gene: TRBV9
abundance: few
d_gene: TRBD2
j_gene: TRBJ2-1

CDR3aa: CASSWLAGASEYNEQFF
CDR3nt: TGTGCCAGCAGTTGGCTAGCGGGAGCCTCAGAATACAATGAGCAGTTCTTC
v_gene: TRBV2
abundance: .
d_gene: TRBD2
j_gene: TRBJ2-1

CDR3aa: CASTRAETQYF
CDR3nt: TGTGCCAGCACCCGCGCGGAGACCCAGTACTTC
v_gene: TRBV7-2
abundance: many
d_gene: .
j_gene: TRBJ2-5

CDR3aa: CSALTSGVYNEQFF
CDR3nt: TGCAGCGCTTTGACTAGCGGGGTATACAATGAGCAGTTCTTC
v_gene: TRBV29-1
abundance: .
d_gene: TRBD2
j_gene: TRBJ2-1

CDR3aa: CSVTGTGGEQYF
CDR3nt: TGCAGCGTCACCGGGACAGGGGGCGAGCAGTACTTC
v_gene: TRBV29-1
abundance: few
d_gene: TRBD1
j_gene: TRBJ2-7

CDR3aa: CASSLTAGGNTDTQYF
CDR3nt: TGTGCCAGCAGTTTAACAGCGGGGGGAAACACAGATACGCAGTATTTT
v_gene: TRBV28
abundance: .
d_gene: TRBD2
j_gene: TRBJ2-3

CDR3aa: CSARDRETSGSYEQYF
CDR3nt: TGCAGTGCTAGAGATCGAGAGACTAGCGGGTCCTACGAGCAGTACTTC
v_gene: TRBV20-1
abundance: few
d_gene: TRBD2
j_gene: TRBJ2-7